This record concerns one T cell receptor (beta chain) sequence. Its antigen is currently unknown. A second PCR of 7 to 11 cycles used a sample-barcoded 5' primer and a J-beta primer mix. TCRdb fed the 5' RACE reads into MiXCR, producing one record per CDR3 protein. The sample has approximately 1.5 million distinct CDR3 sequences; about 35% are singletons. The sample is drawn from a study of blood T cells in healthy people across ages. Findings and limits, study-wide: Versus aged donors, long-lived donors had higher diversity and more naive CD4+ cells.

Input material: blood. This TCR came from a woman under 40 in good health.

The CDR3 DNA is TGCGCCAGCAGCCATAGAAAACTCCCTCCAGGGGGCGGTATCACTGAAGCTTTCTTT. This codes for CASSHRKLPPGGGITEAFF. The chain joins TRBV4-1 to TRBJ1-1, with TRBD1 matching over 8 bases. The J segment lost 4 bases and the V segment lost 3 bases, leaving 19 bases of the junction unmatched. In germline, CDR1 is MGHRA, CDR2 YSYEKL. This CDR3 is 19 amino acids long.